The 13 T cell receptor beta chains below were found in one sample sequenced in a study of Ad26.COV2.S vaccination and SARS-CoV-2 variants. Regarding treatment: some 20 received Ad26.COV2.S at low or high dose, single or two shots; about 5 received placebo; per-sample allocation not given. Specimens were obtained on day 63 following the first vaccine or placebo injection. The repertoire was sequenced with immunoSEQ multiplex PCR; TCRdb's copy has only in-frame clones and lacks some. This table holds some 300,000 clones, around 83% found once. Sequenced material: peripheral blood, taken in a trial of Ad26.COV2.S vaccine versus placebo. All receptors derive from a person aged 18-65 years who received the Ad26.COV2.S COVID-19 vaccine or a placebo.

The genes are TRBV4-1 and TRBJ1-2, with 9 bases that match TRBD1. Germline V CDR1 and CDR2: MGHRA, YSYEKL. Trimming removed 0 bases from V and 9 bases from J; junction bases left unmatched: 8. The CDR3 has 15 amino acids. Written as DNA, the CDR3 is TGCGCCAGCAGCCAAGATGGGGACAGGGATCGGAGCTACACCTTC. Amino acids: CASSQDGDRDRSYTF.

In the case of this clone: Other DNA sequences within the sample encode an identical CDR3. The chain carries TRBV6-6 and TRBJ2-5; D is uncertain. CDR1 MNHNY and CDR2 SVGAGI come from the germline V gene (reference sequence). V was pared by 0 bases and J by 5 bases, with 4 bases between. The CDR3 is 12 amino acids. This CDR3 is CASSYSGETQYF. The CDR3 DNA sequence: TGTGCCAGCAGTTACTCGGGGGAGACCCAGTACTTC.

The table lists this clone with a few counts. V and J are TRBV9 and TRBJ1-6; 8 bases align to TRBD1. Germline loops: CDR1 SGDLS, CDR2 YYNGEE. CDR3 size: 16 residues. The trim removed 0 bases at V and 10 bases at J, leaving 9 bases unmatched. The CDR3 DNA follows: TGTGCCAGCAGCGTAGGTCAGGGGGCTACAGAATCACCCCTCCACTTT. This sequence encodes CASSVGQGATESPLHF.

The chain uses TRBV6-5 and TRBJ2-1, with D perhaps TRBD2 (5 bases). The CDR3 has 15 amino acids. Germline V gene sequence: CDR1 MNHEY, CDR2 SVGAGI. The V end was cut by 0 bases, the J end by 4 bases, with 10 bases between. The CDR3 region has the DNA TGTGCCAGCAGTTACTCGGCGGGTTCTTACAATGAGCAGTTCTTC. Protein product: CASSYSAGSYNEQFF.

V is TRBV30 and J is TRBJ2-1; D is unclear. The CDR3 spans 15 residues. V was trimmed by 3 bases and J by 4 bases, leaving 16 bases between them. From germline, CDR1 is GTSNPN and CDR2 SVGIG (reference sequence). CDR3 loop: CAWRPTLMPYNEQFF. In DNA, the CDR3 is TGTGCCTGGAGGCCGACTCTAATGCCATACAATGAGCAGTTCTTC.

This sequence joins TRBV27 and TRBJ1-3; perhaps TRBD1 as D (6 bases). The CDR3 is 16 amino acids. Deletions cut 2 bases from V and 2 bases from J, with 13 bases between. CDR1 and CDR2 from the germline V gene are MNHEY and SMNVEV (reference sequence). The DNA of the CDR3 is TGTGCCAGCAGTTTACGAGTGGGGGGGCCTGGAAACACCATATATTTT. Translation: CASSLRVGGPGNTIYF.

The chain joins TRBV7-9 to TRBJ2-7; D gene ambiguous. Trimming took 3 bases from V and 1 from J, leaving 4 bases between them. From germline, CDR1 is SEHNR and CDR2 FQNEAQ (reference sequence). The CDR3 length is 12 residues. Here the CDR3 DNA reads TGTGCCAGCAGCTTCCTTTCCTACGAGCAGTACTTC. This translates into CASSFLSYEQYF.

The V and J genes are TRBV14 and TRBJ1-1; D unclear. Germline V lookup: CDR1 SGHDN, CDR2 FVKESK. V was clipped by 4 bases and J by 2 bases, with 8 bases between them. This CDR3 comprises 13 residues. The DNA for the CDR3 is TGTGCCAGCAGCCCTCAAATTAACACTGAAGCTTTCTTT. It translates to CASSPQINTEAFF.

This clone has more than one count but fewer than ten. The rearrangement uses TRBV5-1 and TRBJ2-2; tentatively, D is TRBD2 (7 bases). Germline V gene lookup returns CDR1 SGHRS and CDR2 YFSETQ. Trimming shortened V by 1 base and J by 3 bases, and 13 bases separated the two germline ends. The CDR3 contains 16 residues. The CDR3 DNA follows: TGCGCCAGCAGCTTGTTTGCGGGGGCGGACACCGGGGAGCTGTTTTTT. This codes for CASSLFAGADTGELFF.

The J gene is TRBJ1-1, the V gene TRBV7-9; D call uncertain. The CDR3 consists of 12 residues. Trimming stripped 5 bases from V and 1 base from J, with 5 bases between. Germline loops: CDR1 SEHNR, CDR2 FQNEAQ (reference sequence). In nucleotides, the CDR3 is TGTGCCAGCAGCAACAGGAACACTGAAGCTTTCTTT. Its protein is CASSNRNTEAFF.

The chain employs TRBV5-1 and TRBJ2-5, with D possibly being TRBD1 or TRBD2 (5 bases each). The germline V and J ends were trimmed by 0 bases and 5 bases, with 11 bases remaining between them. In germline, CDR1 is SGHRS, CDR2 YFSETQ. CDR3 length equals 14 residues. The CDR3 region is CASSLVTEGETQYF. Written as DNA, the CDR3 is TGCGCCAGCAGCTTGGTGACTGAGGGGGAGACCCAGTACTTC.

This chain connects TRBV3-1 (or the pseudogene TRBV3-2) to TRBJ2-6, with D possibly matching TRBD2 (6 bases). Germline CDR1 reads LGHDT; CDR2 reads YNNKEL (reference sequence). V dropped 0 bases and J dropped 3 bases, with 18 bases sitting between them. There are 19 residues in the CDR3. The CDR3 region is CASSQEYSGVRLGANVLTF. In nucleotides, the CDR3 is TGTGCCAGCAGCCAAGAATATTCGGGGGTAAGGCTTGGGGCCAACGTCCTGACTTTC.

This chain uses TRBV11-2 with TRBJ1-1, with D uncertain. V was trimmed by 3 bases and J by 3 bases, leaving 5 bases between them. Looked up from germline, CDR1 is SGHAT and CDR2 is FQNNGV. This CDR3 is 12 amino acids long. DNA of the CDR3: TGTGCCAGCAGCTTCCATGACACTGAAGCTTTCTTT. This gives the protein CASSFHDTEAFF.